These T cell receptor beta chains were read from a single sample in a study of cytomegalovirus exposure and HLA in healthy donors. Libraries were prepared by immunoSEQ multiplex PCR; TCRdb keeps only in-frame clonotypes and omits some of them. The sample includes 250,000 or so clones, around 90% seen only once; the top ten take roughly 0.38%. The sequenced material came from PBMCs. The origin of the receptors is a woman between 18 and 30 years old in good health and CMV-seronegative. Each CDR3 is given with its conserved first and last residue.

V gene	J gene	CDR3 protein
TRBV7-9	TRBJ2-1	CASRLNNEQFF
TRBV10-1	TRBJ2-1	CASSENPTGISDNEQFF
TRBV27	TRBJ2-7	CASSPQGAVSYEQYF
TRBV7-9	TRBJ1-4	CASSSRQGYEKLFF
TRBV7-9	TRBJ1-2	CASSLASPGLYGYTF
TRBV5-1	TRBJ2-1	CASSLERGRNEQFF
TRBV5-1	TRBJ1-4	CASSLTASTNEKLFF
TRBV4-1	TRBJ1-1	CASSPSPITNEAFF
TRBV28	TRBJ1-6	CASSLKRVQASPLHF
TRBV10-1	TRBJ2-5	CASSPNVGTQYF
TRBV2	TRBJ2-3	CASLGQVGTDTQYF
TRBV11-3	TRBJ2-2	CASSQSRGTGELFF
TRBV5-8	TRBJ1-5	CASSPSSSGPQHF
TRBV2	TRBJ1-2	CASSELEDYGYTF
TRBV4-3	TRBJ2-1	CASSQVGTGGLSGSEQFF
TRBV2	TRBJ1-5	CASSEQGGSQPQHF
TRBV30	TRBJ1-6	CAWRSYNSPLHF
TRBV5-1	TRBJ1-1	CASSPGQGYTEAFF
TRBV7-6	TRBJ1-6	CASSPGTGGHSPLHF
TRBV7-9	TRBJ2-2	CASSLAPIRELFF
TRBV12-5	TRBJ2-2	CASGKNTGELFF
TRBV5-1	TRBJ1-2	CASSLEYSRGVGYTF
TRBV7-9	TRBJ1-6	CASSSDRDPYSPLHF
TRBV4-1	TRBJ1-1	CASSQSGRTLNTEAFF
TRBV5-6	TRBJ2-3	CASSFLPGQRADTQYF
TRBV9	TRBJ1-3	CASSPYHREGGNTIYF
TRBV28	TRBJ1-2	CASLRGGGYGYTF
TRBV27	TRBJ2-7	CASSPGLGASYEQYF
TRBV7-9	TRBJ1-1	CASMPSGQGAEAFF
TRBV5-1	TRBJ2-3	CASSLDRGTDTQYF
TRBV6-5	TRBJ2-5	CASSYSPSTVQYF
TRBV7-9	TRBJ2-3	CASSLDRGGHGTDTQYF
TRBV18	TRBJ1-2	CASSPPGTSYGYTF
TRBV6-1	TRBJ2-5	CASSEAGFDRGIRETQYF
TRBV7-9	TRBJ2-4	CASSPGTGGNIQYF
TRBV27	TRBJ1-6	CASRIMASIYNSPLHF
TRBV6-5	TRBJ1-3	CASSYGDRGGNTIYF
TRBV19	TRBJ1-2	CASRVGQGPGYTF
TRBV15	TRBJ1-1	CATSRAGDMNTEAFF
TRBV5-1	TRBJ2-1	CASSPRGGGLNEQFF
TRBV5-1	TRBJ1-6	CASSRRPYRVGNNSPLHF
TRBV5-6	TRBJ2-3	CASTTLGERGGTDTQYF
TRBV10-1	TRBJ2-3	CASSDLVTGGTDTQYF
TRBV4-2	TRBJ2-2	CASSQDLAGPGELFF
TRBV6-5	TRBJ2-5	CASSYGTFETQYF
TRBV2	TRBJ1-4	CASRSDRGSREKLFF
TRBV27	TRBJ1-2	CASSLSGVGTGYTF
TRBV29-1	TRBJ2-7	CSVEAGDYEQYF